This passage covers 5 T cell receptor beta chains from one sample sequenced in a study of blood T cell repertoires in COVID-19. Here immunoSEQ multiplex PCR was the method, and the copy in TCRdb shows in-frame clones only, minus some. The table includes about 78,000 clones, around four fifths detected once. The material sequenced was peripheral blood. Receptors originate from a human donor in a cohort sampled during active COVID-19.

The table lists this clone with a few counts. The chain combines TRBV2 with TRBJ1-2; 9 nucleotides align to TRBD1. CDR3 length: 14 residues. The V gene's germline CDR1 is SNHLY and CDR2 FYNNEI. V lost 7 bases to trimming and J lost 3 bases; unmatched junction nucleotides: 6. The CDR3, as DNA: TGTGCCAGCATTCTCGACAGGGGGGACTATGGCTACACCTTC. Translating gives CASILDRGDYGYTF.

The V call is TRBV6-2 or TRBV6-3, the J call TRBJ2-5; D remains ambiguous. The length of the CDR3 is 14 residues. Germline assignment: CDR1 MNHEY and CDR2 SVGEGT. V was trimmed by 1 base and J by 3 bases, leaving 9 bases between them. The CDR3 bases are TGTGCCAGCAGTTACTTGACTGTAGAAGAGACCCAGTACTTC. It encodes CASSYLTVEETQYF.

This clone was seen just once. The chain recombines TRBV9 with TRBJ1-2; D remains unclear. Germline assignment: CDR1 SGDLS and CDR2 YYNGEE. The CDR3 sequence is 13 residues long. The germline V and J ends were trimmed by 1 base and 4 bases, with 8 bases remaining between them. The CDR3 DNA follows: TGTGCCAGCAGCGTATCCGGGGTCTATGGCTACACCTTC. Its translation: CASSVSGVYGYTF.

The table lists this clone with many counts. J is TRBJ1-5 and V is TRBV19; the match to TRBD1 covers 7 bases. CDR3 length equals 15 residues. The V segment lost 6 bases and the J segment 7 bases; nucleotides outside the gene matches: 12. The germline CDR1 and CDR2 sequences are LNHDA and SQIVND (reference sequence). In nucleotides, the CDR3 is TGTGCCAGTAGGGTCGCGGCAGGGGGTGTCCAGCCCCAGCATTTT. As protein: CASRVAAGGVQPQHF.

The table lists this clone with a few counts. The chain links TRBV5-4 to TRBJ1-3; tentative D call: TRBD1 (6 bases). The CDR3 loop spans 14 amino acids. Trimming removed 4 bases at V and 4 bases at J, with 12 bases between. The germline CDR1 and CDR2 sequences are SGHNT and YYREEE (reference sequence). CDR3 DNA sequence: TGTGCCAGCAGCCCCAGGGGCCCCGGAAACACCATATATTTT. It yields the protein CASSPRGPGNTIYF.